This TCR beta chain was found in a study of T cell changes during pregnancy in multiple sclerosis. Clones were sequenced by immunoSEQ multiplex PCR, and TCRdb holds only the in-frame ones, with some missing. The sample holds more than 35,000 clones; approximately 90% are singletons and the top ten take 0.56%. V gave up 0 bases and J gave up 3 bases, with 12 bases separating them. The CDR3 length is 16 residues. From germline, CDR1 is SGHRS and CDR2 YFSETQ. The source of this sequence is a female donor with multiple sclerosis, enrolled in a pregnancy study. The sequenced sample was CD4+ T cells from peripheral blood mononuclear cells, obtained before pregnancy. The chain joins TRBV5-1 to TRBJ1-4, with D possibly matching TRBD1 (5 bases). The CDR3 DNA is TGCGCCAGCAGCTTGGAATTAGGGGCGGCTAATGAAAAACTGTTTTTT. Its protein product is CASSLELGAANEKLFF.